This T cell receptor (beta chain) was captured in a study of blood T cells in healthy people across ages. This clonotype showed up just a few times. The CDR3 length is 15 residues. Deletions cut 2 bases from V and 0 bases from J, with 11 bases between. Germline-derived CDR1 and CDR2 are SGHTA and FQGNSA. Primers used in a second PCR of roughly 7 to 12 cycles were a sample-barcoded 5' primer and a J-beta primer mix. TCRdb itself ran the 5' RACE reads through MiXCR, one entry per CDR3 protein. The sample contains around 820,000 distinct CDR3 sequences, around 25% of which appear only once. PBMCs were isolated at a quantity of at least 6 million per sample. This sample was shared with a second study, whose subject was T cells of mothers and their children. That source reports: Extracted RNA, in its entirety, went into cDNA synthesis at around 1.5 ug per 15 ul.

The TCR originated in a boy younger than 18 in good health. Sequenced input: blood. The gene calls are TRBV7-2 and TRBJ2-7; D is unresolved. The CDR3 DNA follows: TGTGCCAGCAGCTTATGGGCACAGTACTCCTACGAGCAGTACTTC. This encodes CASSLWAQYSYEQYF.